The clone carrying this T cell receptor beta chain appeared once. Antigen specificity is unknown. The data were produced by immunoSEQ multiplex PCR, yet TCRdb's version contains in-frame clones alone and is incomplete. The table shows approximately 58,000 clones, with over 75% occurring only once. The data originate from a study of identifying expanded T cells in peripheral blood. The study, taken as a whole, reports: Roughly two-week clone count variance significantly increased as total template count grew. Differentially abundant clones: around 1.2 between replicates, 16.4 at approximately 13 days, less than 25 at four.

The J segment lost 0 bases and the V segment lost 4 bases, leaving 10 bases of the junction unmatched. This CDR3 is 17 amino acids long. Germline V gene data show CDR1 as LGHNA and CDR2 as YNFKEQ. No infections or other immune events were documented during collection. The chain is built from TRBV4-2 and TRBJ2-3, with TRBD2 matching over 7 bases. The TCR originated in a person between 18 and 75 years old in good health. Sequences were obtained from blood. The CDR3 DNA is TGTGCCAGCAGCCCCCGAGGAAGCGGGGCTAGCACAGATACGCAGTATTTT. Amino acid sequence: CASSPRGSGASTDTQYF.